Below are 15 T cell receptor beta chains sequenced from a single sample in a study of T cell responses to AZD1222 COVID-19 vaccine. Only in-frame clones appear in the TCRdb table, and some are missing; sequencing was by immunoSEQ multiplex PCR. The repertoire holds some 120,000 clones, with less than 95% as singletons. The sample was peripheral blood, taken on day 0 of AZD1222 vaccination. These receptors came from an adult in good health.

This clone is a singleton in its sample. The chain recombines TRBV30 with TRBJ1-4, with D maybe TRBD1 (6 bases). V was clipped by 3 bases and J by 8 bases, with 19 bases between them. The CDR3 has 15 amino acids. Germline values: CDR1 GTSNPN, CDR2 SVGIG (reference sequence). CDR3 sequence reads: CAWRITGFGREKLFF. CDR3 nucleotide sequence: TGTGCCTGGAGGATTACAGGGTTTGGAAGGGAAAAACTGTTTTTT. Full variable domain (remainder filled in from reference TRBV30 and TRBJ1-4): SQTIHQWPATLVQPVGSPLSLECTVEGTSNPNLYWYRQAAGRGLQLLFYSVGIGQISSEVPQNLSASRPQDRQFILSSKKLLLSDSGFYLCAWRITGFGREKLFFGSGTQLSVL.

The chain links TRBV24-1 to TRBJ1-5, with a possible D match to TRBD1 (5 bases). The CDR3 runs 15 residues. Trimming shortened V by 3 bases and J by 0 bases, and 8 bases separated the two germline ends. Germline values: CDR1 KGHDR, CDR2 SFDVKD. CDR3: CATSDRDGSNQPQHF. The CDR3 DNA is TGTGCCACCAGTGATCGGGACGGTAGCAATCAGCCCCAGCATTTT.

The CDR3 protein is CASSKEEDEKLFF. CDR3 nucleotide sequence: TGTGCCAGCAGCAAAGAAGAGGATGAAAAACTGTTTTTT. The chain combines TRBV21-1 with TRBJ1-4. TRBV21-1 is annotated as a pseudogene. CDR3 length equals 13 residues.

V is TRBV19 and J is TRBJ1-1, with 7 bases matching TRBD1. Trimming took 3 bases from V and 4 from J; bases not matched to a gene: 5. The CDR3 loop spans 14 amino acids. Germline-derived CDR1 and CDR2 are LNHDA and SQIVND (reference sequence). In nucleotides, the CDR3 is TGTGCCAGTAGTATGACAGGGTTGGCCACTGAAGCTTTCTTT. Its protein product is CASSMTGLATEAFF.

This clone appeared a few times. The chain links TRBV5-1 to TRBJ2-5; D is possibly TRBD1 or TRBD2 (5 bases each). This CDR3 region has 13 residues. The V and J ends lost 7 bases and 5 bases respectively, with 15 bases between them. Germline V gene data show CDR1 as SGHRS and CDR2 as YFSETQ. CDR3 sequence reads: CASQQEVQETQYF. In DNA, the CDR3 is TGCGCCAGCCAACAGGAGGTTCAGGAGACCCAGTACTTC.

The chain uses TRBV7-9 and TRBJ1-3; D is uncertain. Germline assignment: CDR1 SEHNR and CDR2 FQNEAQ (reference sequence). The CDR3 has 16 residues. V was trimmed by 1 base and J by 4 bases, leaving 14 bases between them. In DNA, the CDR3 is TGTGCCAGCAGCTTAGAGACGACATTCTCGGGAAACACCATATATTTT. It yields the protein CASSLETTFSGNTIYF.

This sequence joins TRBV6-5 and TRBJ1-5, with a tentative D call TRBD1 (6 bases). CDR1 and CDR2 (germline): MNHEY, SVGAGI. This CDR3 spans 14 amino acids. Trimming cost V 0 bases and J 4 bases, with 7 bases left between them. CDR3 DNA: TGTGCCAGCAGTTACTCGGGGGCAAATCAGCCCCAGCATTTT. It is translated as CASSYSGANQPQHF.

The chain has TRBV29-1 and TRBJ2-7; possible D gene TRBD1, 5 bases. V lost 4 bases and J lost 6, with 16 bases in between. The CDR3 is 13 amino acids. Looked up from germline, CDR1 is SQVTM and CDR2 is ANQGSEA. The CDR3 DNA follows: TGCAGCGTTGTTTTGGGGCTCGTGTTCGAGCAGTACTTC. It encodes CSVVLGLVFEQYF.

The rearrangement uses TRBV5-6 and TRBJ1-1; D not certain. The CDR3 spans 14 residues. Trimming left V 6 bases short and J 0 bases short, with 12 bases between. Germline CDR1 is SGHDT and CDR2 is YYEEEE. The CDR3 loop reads CASTPVGVNTEAFF. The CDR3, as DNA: TGTGCCAGCACCCCCGTCGGGGTGAACACTGAAGCTTTCTTT.

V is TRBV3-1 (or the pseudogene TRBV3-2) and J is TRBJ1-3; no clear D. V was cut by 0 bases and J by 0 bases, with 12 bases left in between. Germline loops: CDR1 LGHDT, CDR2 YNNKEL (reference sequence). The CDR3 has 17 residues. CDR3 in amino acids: CASSQDRTTFSGNTIYF. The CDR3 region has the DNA TGTGCCAGCAGCCAAGATCGTACAACATTCTCTGGAAACACCATATATTTT.

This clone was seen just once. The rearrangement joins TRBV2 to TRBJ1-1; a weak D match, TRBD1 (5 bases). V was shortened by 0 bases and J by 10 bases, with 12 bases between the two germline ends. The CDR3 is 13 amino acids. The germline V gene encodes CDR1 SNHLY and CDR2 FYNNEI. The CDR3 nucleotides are TGTGCCAGCAGTGAAGCGCGAGGGGAACTAGCTTTCTTT. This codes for CASSEARGELAFF.

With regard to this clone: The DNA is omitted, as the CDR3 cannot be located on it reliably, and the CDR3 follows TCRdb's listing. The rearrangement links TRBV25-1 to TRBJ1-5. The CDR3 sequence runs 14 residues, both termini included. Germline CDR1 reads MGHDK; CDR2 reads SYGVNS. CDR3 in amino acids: CASSEFGNGQPQHF.

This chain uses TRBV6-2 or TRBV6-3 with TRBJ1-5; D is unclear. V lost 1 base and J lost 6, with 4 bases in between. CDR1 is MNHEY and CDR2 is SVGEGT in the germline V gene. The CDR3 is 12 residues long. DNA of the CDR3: TGTGCCAGCAGTTACTGGTCTCAGCCCCAGCATTTT. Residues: CASSYWSQPQHF.

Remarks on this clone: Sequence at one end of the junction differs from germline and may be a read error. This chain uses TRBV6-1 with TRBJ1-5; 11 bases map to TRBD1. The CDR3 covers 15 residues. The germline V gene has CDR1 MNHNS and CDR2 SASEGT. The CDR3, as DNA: TGTGCCAGCAATGAAATGGACAGGGGGCTTCAGCCCCAGCATTTT. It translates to CASNEMDRGLQPQHF.

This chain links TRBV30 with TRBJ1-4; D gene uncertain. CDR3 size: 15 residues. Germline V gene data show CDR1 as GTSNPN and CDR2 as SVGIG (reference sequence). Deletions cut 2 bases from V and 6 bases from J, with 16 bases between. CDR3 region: CAWSTGGRSHEKLFF. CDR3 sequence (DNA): TGTGCCTGGAGTACCGGAGGCAGGTCGCATGAAAAACTGTTTTTT.